The 10 T cell receptor beta chains presented below share a single source sample, sequenced in a study of shared clonotypes between healthy human individuals. TCRdb's copy holds only in-frame clones and misses some; the assay was immunoSEQ multiplex PCR. The sample yields 2 million to 2.5 million clones, 85% to 95% seen once. Source material: naive CD4+ T cells from PBMCs. Sample subset: CD45RA+ positively selected. Receptors were obtained from a man between 18 and 29 years old in good health. Some clones in this sample may be carry-over from other donors' samples.

The CDR3 here is CASSSGPDSYEQYF. The DNA for the CDR3 is TGTGCCAGCAGCTCCGGACCCGATTCATACGAGCAGTACTTC. The chain recombines TRBV11-3 with TRBJ2-7; no clear D gene. Germline V lookup: CDR1 SGHNT, CDR2 YENEEA. V lost 4 bases and J 4 bases, leaving 14 bases between the germline ends. The CDR3 consists of 14 residues.

The chain has TRBV9 and TRBJ2-3; 10 bases match TRBD2. With V trimmed by 0 bases and J by 6 bases, 13 bases remained unmatched. The length of the CDR3 is 18 residues. Germline CDR1 and CDR2: SGDLS and YYNGEE. CDR3 sequence reads: CASSVEPGLAGAGDTQYF. The DNA for the CDR3 is TGTGCCAGCAGCGTAGAACCCGGTCTAGCGGGAGCCGGGGATACGCAGTATTTT. Looking up the rest from reference TRBV9 and TRBJ2-3 gives the full variable domain: DSGVTQTPKHLITATGQRVTLRCSPRSGDLSVYWYQQSLDQGLQFLIQYYNGEERAKGNILERFSAQQFPDLHSELNLSSLELGDSALYFCASSVEPGLAGAGDTQYFGPGTRLTVL.

The J gene is TRBJ2-1, the V gene TRBV2; weak D call: TRBD2 (5 bases). The CDR3 is 12 residues long. V was pared by 7 bases and J by 10 bases, with 14 bases between. From germline, CDR1 is SNHLY and CDR2 FYNNEI. The CDR3 bases are TGTGCCAGCACTGGCCTTCAGCGGGAGCAGTTCTTC. Its protein product is CASTGLQREQFF.

The V call is TRBV2, the J call TRBJ2-2; tentative D call: TRBD1 (6 bases). The CDR3 has 14 amino acids. Looked up from germline, CDR1 is SNHLY and CDR2 is FYNNEI. V lost 7 bases to trimming and J lost 6 bases, with 15 bases between them. CDR3 bases: TGTGCCAGCACGGCAGGGGCCTTCGCCGGGGAGCTGTTTTTT. As protein: CASTAGAFAGELFF.

The chain is built from TRBV29-1 and TRBJ1-2; maybe TRBD1 (6 bases). Looked up from germline, CDR1 is SQVTM and CDR2 is ANQGSEA. The germline V and J ends were trimmed by 5 bases and 4 bases, with 14 bases remaining between them. CDR3 length equals 13 residues. CDR3 DNA: TGCAGCGTTTCCTTGGGACACCTCTATGGCTACACCTTC. Its translation is CSVSLGHLYGYTF.

V usage is TRBV7-3 and J usage is TRBJ1-2; D is possibly TRBD1 (5 bases). V was pared by 5 bases and J by 2 bases, with 9 bases between. Germline CDR1 is SGHTA and CDR2 is FQGTGA. The CDR3 has 13 residues. CDR3 loop: CASSPDINYGYTF. In DNA form, the CDR3 reads TGTGCCAGCAGCCCGGACATCAACTATGGCTACACCTTC.

This clone was found a few times. The chain joins TRBV5-1 to TRBJ1-1; D gene unclear. Trimming removed 5 bases at V and 4 bases at J, with 9 bases between. In germline, CDR1 is SGHRS, CDR2 YFSETQ. The CDR3 is made up of 12 amino acids. The CDR3 DNA is TGCGCCAGCAGAATACCTGGCACTGAAGCTTTCTTT. This translates into CASRIPGTEAFF.

With regard to this clone: Other DNA sequences in the same sample also yield this CDR3. The chain links TRBV20-1 to TRBJ2-7; D gene uncertain. CDR1 and CDR2 (germline): DFQATT, SNEGSKA (reference sequence). Trimming stripped 5 bases from V and 4 bases from J, with 6 bases between. This CDR3 spans 10 amino acids. The CDR3 region is CSASPYEQYF. Here the CDR3 DNA reads TGCAGTGCTTCCCCTTACGAGCAGTACTTC.

V gene TRBV11-1 combines with J gene TRBJ2-3, with 7 bases that match TRBD1. Trimming removed 4 bases from V and 4 bases from J; junction bases left unmatched: 5. The CDR3 covers 14 residues. The germline gives CDR1 SGHAT, CDR2 FQDESV (reference sequence). CDR3 in DNA: TGTGCCAGCAGCTACAACACAGGGGCAGATACGCAGTATTTT. Translated: CASSYNTGADTQYF.

J is TRBJ1-1 and V is TRBV18, with D unclear. The germline CDR1 and CDR2 sequences are KGHSH and LQKENI. The CDR3 extends over 15 amino acids. With 3 bases removed from V and 1 base from J, the gap between germline ends came to 12 bases. The CDR3 coding sequence is TGTGCCAGCTCACCTTACCAGGCTGGGAACACTGAAGCTTTCTTT. Translating gives CASSPYQAGNTEAFF.